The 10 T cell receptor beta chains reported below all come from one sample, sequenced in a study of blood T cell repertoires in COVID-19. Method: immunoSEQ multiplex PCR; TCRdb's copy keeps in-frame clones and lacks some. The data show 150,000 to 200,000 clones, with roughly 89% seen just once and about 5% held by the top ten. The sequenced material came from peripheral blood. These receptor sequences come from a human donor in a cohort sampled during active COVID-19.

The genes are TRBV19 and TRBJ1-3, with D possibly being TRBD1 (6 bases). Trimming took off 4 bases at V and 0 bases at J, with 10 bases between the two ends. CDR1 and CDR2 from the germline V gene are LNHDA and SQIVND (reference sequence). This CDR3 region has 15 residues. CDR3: CASSTDRTSGNTIYF. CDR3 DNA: TGTGCCAGTAGTACCGACAGGACCTCTGGAAACACCATATATTTT. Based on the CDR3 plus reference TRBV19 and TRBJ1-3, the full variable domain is DGGITQSPKYLFRKEGQNVTLSCEQNLNHDAMYWYRQDPGQGLRLIYYSQIVNDFQKGDIAEGYSVSREKKESFPLTVTSAQKNPTAFYLCASSTDRTSGNTIYFGEGSWLTVV.

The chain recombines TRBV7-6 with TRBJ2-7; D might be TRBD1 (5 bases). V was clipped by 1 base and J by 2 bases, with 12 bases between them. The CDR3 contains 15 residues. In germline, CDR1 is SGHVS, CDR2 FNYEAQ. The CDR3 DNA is TGTGCCAGCAGCTTAGGGACCAAGGGGACCTACGAGCAGTACTTC. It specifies CASSLGTKGTYEQYF.

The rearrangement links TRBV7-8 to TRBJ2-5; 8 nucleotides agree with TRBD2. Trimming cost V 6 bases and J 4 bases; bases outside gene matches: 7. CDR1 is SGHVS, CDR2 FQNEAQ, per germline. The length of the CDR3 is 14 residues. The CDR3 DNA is TGTGCCAGCAGGGGACGACTAGCGCGAGAGACCCAGTACTTC. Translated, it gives CASRGRLARETQYF.

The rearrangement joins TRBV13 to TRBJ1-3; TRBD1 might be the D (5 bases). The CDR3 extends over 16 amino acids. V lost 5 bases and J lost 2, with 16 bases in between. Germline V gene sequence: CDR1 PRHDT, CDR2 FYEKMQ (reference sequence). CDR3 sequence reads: CASSGAGTDAGNTIYF. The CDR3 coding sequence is TGTGCCAGCAGCGGTGCCGGGACTGACGCTGGAAACACCATATATTTT.

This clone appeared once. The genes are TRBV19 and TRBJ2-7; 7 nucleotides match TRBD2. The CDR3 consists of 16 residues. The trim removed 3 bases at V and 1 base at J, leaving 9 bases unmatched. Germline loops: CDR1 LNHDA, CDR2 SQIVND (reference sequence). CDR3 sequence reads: CASSIAEGGGSYEQYF. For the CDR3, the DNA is TGTGCCAGTAGTATCGCGGAGGGCGGGGGTTCCTACGAGCAGTACTTC. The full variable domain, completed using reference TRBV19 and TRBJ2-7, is DGGITQSPKYLFRKEGQNVTLSCEQNLNHDAMYWYRQDPGQGLRLIYYSQIVNDFQKGDIAEGYSVSREKKESFPLTVTSAQKNPTAFYLCASSIAEGGGSYEQYFGPGTRLTVT.

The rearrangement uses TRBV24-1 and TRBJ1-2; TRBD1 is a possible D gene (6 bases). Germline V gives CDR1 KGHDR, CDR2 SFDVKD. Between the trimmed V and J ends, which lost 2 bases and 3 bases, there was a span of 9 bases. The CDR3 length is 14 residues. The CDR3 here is CATSDWTVHYGYTF. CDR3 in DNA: TGTGCCACCAGTGATTGGACAGTTCACTATGGCTACACCTTC.

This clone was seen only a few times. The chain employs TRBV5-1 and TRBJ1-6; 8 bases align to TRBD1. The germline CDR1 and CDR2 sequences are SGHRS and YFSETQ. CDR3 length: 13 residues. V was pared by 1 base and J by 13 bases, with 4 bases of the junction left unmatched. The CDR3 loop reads CASSLRQGLPLHF. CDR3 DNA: TGCGCCAGCAGCTTGAGACAGGGGCTCCCCCTCCACTTT.

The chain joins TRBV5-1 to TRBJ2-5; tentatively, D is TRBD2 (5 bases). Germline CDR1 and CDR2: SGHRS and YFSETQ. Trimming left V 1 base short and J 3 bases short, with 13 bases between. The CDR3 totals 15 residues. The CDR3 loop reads CASSLSIAAEETQYF. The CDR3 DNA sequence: TGCGCCAGCAGCTTGTCGATAGCAGCGGAAGAGACCCAGTACTTC.

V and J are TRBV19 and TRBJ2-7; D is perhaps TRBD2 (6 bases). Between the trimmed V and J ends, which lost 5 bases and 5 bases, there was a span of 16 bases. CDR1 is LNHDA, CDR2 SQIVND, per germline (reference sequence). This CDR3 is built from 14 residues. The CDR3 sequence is CASSLIGSSDEQYF. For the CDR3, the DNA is TGTGCCAGTAGTCTGATCGGGAGCTCGGACGAGCAGTACTTC.

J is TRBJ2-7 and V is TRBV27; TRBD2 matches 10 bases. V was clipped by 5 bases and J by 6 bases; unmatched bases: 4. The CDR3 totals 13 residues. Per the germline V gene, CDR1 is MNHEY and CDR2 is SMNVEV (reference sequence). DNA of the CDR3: TGTGCCAGCAGTAAACTAGCGGGACTCGAGCAGTACTTC. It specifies CASSKLAGLEQYF.